The present T cell receptor (beta chain) was sequenced within a study of graft-versus-host responses after intestinal transplantation. About the study: Once they had received anti-thymocyte globulin induction, all recipients took tacrolimus and steroids for two to three years.

Only in-frame clones appear in the TCRdb table, and some are missing; sequencing was by immunoSEQ multiplex PCR. In the table there are about 120,000 clones, 95% of which are singletons. Notes on the study in general: GvH clones occurred in recipient marrow; some first appeared in ileum or blood. Circulating GvH clones peaking coincided with falling HvG clones soon after transplant.

Germline CDR1 and CDR2: LGHNA and YNFKEQ. The CDR3 is 15 amino acids. V dropped 4 bases and J dropped 2 bases, with 15 bases sitting between them. There are a few counts of this clone. Its antigen is still unknown. The specimen was unstimulated CD8+ T cells sorted from spleen or lymph node cells, collected before intestinal transplant. This rearrangement joins TRBV4-2 to TRBJ2-7, with D perhaps matching TRBD2 (6 bases). The sequence was obtained from a human donor who received an intestinal transplant. CDR3 coding DNA: TGTGCCAGCAGCCTCCGCCGGGACTTACCCTACGAGCAGTACTTC. Translation gives CASSLRRDLPYEQYF.